The rows below give T cell receptor beta chains drawn from one sample of a study of long-term antiretroviral therapy in people with HIV. The data were produced by immunoSEQ multiplex PCR, yet TCRdb's version contains in-frame clones alone and is incomplete. The sample has over 25,000 clones, around 89% seen once. The sequenced sample was unsorted PBMCs, obtained 3.2 years before starting antiretroviral therapy. Every receptor here comes from a man in his forties or fifties with HIV. Both conserved end residues are part of each CDR3. A D gene is named only where the DNA matches it firmly. Expanded clones are given a class, and other clones once, few, many or no size at all.

15	NA	TRBV7-9	NA	TRBJ1-2	TGTGCCAGCAACCCTGCCAGGGAAGATTTCTATGGCTACACCTTC	CASNPAREDFYGYTF
17	NA	TRBV5-6	NA	TRBJ1-5	TGTGCCAGCAGCTTGTATGGTCTAACAGGGATGGATCAGCCCCAGCATTTT	CASSLYGLTGMDQPQHF
14	NA	TRBV9	NA	TRBJ2-7	TGTGCCAGCAGCCCCCGCCTAAGTTCCTACGAGCAGTACTTC	CASSPRLSSYEQYF
16	TRBD1	TRBV18	NA	TRBJ1-6	TGTGCCAGCTCACAACAGACAGGGTCGGGTAATTCACCCCTCCACTTT	CASSQQTGSGNSPLHF
14	NA	TRBV7-9	NA	TRBJ1-4	TGTGCCAGCAGCTTTAGTACAACTAATGAAAAACTGTTTTTT	CASSFSTTNEKLFF
13	TRBD1	TRBV5-1	NA	TRBJ2-5	TGCGCCAGCAGCGTGGGACAGACGGTAGCCCAGTACTTC	CASSVGQTVAQYF
16	TRBD1	TRBV30	NA	TRBJ1-2	TGTGCCTGGAGTGACGTCGGGACAGGGGATTTTGATGGCTACACCTTC	CAWSDVGTGDFDGYTF
11	NA	TRBV29-1	NA	TRBJ1-2	TGCAGCGTGACGGAAGGCTATGGCTACACCTTC	CSVTEGYGYTF
15	NA	TRBV19	NA	TRBJ1-1	TGTGCCAGTAGTTTCTCCGTTACTGGGTACACTGAAGCTTTCTTT	CASSFSVTGYTEAFF
15	TRBD1	TRBV6-5	NA	TRBJ1-5	TGTGCCAGCAGCCCCCAGGGGGCGAGCAATCAGCCCCAGCATTTT	CASSPQGASNQPQHF
12	NA	TRBV28	NA	TRBJ2-7	TGTGCCAGCAGTTTACAGTCCTACGAGCAGTACTTC	CASSLQSYEQYF
17	NA	TRBV19	NA	TRBJ2-2	TGTGCCAGTAGTAAGGGCAGGCGGGGAGGGAACACCGGGGAGCTGTTTTTT	CASSKGRRGGNTGELFF
14	NA	TRBV5-1	NA	TRBJ1-6	TGCGCCAGCAGCAACAACGGCCCTGTTGAGCCCCTCCACTTT	CASSNNGPVEPLHF
13	TRBD1	TRBV2	NA	TRBJ2-1	TGTGCCAGCAGTGGATCACAGGGGGCCGAGCAGTTCTTC	CASSGSQGAEQFF
15	NA	TRBV6-4	few	TRBJ1-5	TGTGCCAGCAGTGACGCCGACACGTTTAGACAGCCCCAGCATTTT	CASSDADTFRQPQHF
12	NA	TRBV7-8	NA	TRBJ1-3	TGTGCCAGCAGCTTAGGAGGAAACACCATATATTTT	CASSLGGNTIYF
14	TRBD1	TRBV19	NA	TRBJ2-5	TGTGCCAGTAGTACGACAGGGGGCGAAGAGACCCAGTACTTC	CASSTTGGEETQYF
16	NA	TRBV6-5	once	TRBJ1-2	TGTGCCAGCAGTTACTCGGGGCAGGCCGTTATCTATGGCTACACCTTC	CASSYSGQAVIYGYTF
14	NA	TRBV7-2	NA	TRBJ1-1	TGTGCCAGCAGCTTAGGCTGGGGGAACACTGAAGCTTTCTTT	CASSLGWGNTEAFF
11	NA	TRBV29-1	NA	TRBJ1-1	TGCAGCGTTGTGAAGAACACTGAAGCTTTCTTT	CSVVKNTEAFF
17	NA	TRBV27	NA	TRBJ2-7	TGTGCCAGCAGTTTCCTTACAACTCGACACGGCCTAGAGGAGCAGTACTTC	CASSFLTTRHGLEEQYF
13	NA	TRBV19	few	TRBJ1-2	TGTGCCAGTAGTATTGGTCAGGCCTATGGCTACACCTTC	CASSIGQAYGYTF
14	NA	TRBV5-4	NA	TRBJ1-1	TGTGCCAGCAGCGTGGACAGAACCGGCACTGAAGCTTTCTTT	CASSVDRTGTEAFF
15	TRBD2	TRBV10-3	NA	TRBJ2-1	TGTGCCATTTGGGCGGGACTAGGGGTCTACAATGAGCAGTTCTTC	CAIWAGLGVYNEQFF
14	NA	TRBV7-9	NA	TRBJ2-7	TGTGCCAGCAGCTTAGGCGCCAGCTCCTACGAGCAGTACTTC	CASSLGASSYEQYF
15	NA	TRBV6-1	NA	TRBJ2-1	TGTGCCAGCAGGGTGGCGAGCGGTCCCTACAATGAGCAGTTCTTC	CASRVASGPYNEQFF
16	TRBD2	TRBV7-8	NA	TRBJ2-3	TGTGCCAGCAGCTTAGTCGGCGGGGGGGCTATGGGTACGCAGTATTTT	CASSLVGGGAMGTQYF
14	NA	TRBV7-9	NA	TRBJ1-2	TGTGCCAGCAGCTTACGGGGGAGTGAATATGGCTACACCTTC	CASSLRGSEYGYTF
16	NA	TRBV16	NA	TRBJ1-4	TGTGCCAGCAGCCAACGGACAGACTCAACTAATGAAAAACTGTTTTTT	CASSQRTDSTNEKLFF
14	TRBD1	TRBV30	once	TRBJ1-1	TGTGCCTGGATGAGGGGGCGAGGGGACACTGAAGCTTTCTTT	CAWMRGRGDTEAFF
17	NA	TRBV5-1	NA	TRBJ1-2	TGCGCCAGCAGCTCCTCAGGGCGCCCACTGATGAACTATGGCTACACCTTC	CASSSSGRPLMNYGYTF
13	TRBD1	TRBV6-5	NA	TRBJ2-7	TGTGCCAGCAGCGGGACAGCGTCCTACGAGCAGTACTTC	CASSGTASYEQYF
15	TRBD1	TRBV10-2	NA	TRBJ1-4	TGCGCCAGCAGTGAGGACAGGGCGGCTAATGAAAAACTGTTTTTT	CASSEDRAANEKLFF
15	TRBD1	TRBV27	NA	TRBJ2-7	TGTGCCAGCACACGAGGGGGACAGGGGTCCTACGAGCAGTACTTC	CASTRGGQGSYEQYF
13	TRBD1	TRBV28	once	TRBJ1-1	TGTGCCAGCACCCCACAGGGGGACACTGAAGCTTTCTTT	CASTPQGDTEAFF
12	NA	TRBV18	NA	TRBJ2-3	TGTGCCAGCTCACCACGGGCAGATACGCAGTATTTT	CASSPRADTQYF
17	NA	TRBV19	NA	TRBJ1-5	TGTGCCAGTAGTGCCCTCAGGGAATTTTATAGCAATCAGCCCCAGCATTTT	CASSALREFYSNQPQHF
15	TRBD2	TRBV6-6	once	TRBJ2-2	TGTGCCAACACAGCGGGGGGCCTTAGGTATGGGGAGCTGTTTTTT	CANTAGGLRYGELFF
14	NA	TRBV7-3	NA	TRBJ1-3	TGTGCCAGCAGCTTGGGGGGCTCTGGAAACACCATATATTTT	CASSLGGSGNTIYF
15	TRBD2	TRBV29-1	once	TRBJ2-1	TGCAGCGTTGAAGATCAGGCGGGGGGTTGGTCGGAGCAGTTCTTC	CSVEDQAGGWSEQFF
12	NA	TRBV30	NA	TRBJ2-1	TGTGCCTGGAGTAATTGGGTCTATGAGCAGTTCTTC	CAWSNWVYEQFF
14	NA	TRBV10-3	NA	TRBJ2-1	TGTGCCATCAGTGAGCCCTCGCTCAACAATGAGCAGTTCTTC	CAISEPSLNNEQFF
15	NA	TRBV7-8	NA	TRBJ1-2	TGTGCCAGCAGCCGGGAGACGGGGCTTGGCTATGGCTACACCTTC	CASSRETGLGYGYTF
17	NA	TRBV11-2	NA	TRBJ2-2	TGTGCCAGCAGCTTCCCCCTCCAAGAAGCGAACACCGGGGAGCTGTTTTTT	CASSFPLQEANTGELFF
13	NA	TRBV11-3	NA	TRBJ2-5	TGTGCCAGCCGGGACCCAGCACAAGGGACCCAGTACTTC	CASRDPAQGTQYF